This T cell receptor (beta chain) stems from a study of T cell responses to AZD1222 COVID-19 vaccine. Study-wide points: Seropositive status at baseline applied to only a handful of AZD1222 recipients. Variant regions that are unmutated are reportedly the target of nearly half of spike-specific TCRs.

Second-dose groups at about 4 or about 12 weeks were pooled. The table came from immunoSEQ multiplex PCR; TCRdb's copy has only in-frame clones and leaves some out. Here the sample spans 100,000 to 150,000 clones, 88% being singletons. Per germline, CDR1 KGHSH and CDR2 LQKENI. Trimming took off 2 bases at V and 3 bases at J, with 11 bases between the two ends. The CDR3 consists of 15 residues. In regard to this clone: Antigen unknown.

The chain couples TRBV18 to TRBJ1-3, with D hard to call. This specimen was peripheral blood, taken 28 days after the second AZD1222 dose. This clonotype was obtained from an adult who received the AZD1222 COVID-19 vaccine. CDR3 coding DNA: TGTGCCAGCTCACCAGGGCCCGTTGGTGGAAACACCATATATTTT. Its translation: CASSPGPVGGNTIYF.